This T cell receptor beta chain was captured by sequencing in a study of breast tumors, draining lymph nodes, adjacent tissues (dated by TCRdb to about 2016). With regard to the full study: TCR beta repertoires were compared across tumor, adjacent nontumor tissue and axillary lymph nodes obtained from breast cancer patients. In human breast cancer, the study set out to evaluate how tumor, surrounding tissue and draining lymph node repertoires relate to one another and whether T cells may move between these sites. Results and caveats for the whole study, not just this receptor: The conclusion that tumor T cells originate in lymph nodes was presented as consistent with a hypothesis rather than as directly demonstrated. Tumor and nontumor tissue repertoires were significantly more similar in luminal-like than in basal-like breast cancer. The data were considered consistent with most tumor T cells being derived from the lymph node and subsequently expanding within tumor tissue. Tumor T-cell repertoires showed less diversity than lymph node repertoires and more diversity than nontumor tissue repertoires, and tumor T-cell repertoires showed preferential V and J gene usage.

Looking up the germline V gene yields CDR1 WSHSY and CDR2 SAAADI. The CDR3 has 14 amino acids, counting the end cysteine and phenylalanine. The kept DNA is CDR3 alone, 42 bases in frame from the first base. The junction carries 19 bases between V and J, which are trimmed by 7 bases and 6 bases respectively. This clonotype was observed many times. Its target antigen remains unknown. Base qualities are not provided; no much larger clone lies one nucleotide away. The run used an Illumina HiSeq 2000. Multiplex PCR amplification was used to build the TCR beta chain libraries. The amplified TCR beta chain products were analyzed by high-throughput sequencing. Through fastp at Q25 and MiXCR, TCRdb rebuilt clones from the public reads, retaining in-frame beta chains. Duplicate CDR3 protein sequences are folded into a single record with the most common DNA and genes. For this sample there are more than 250,000 distinct CDR3 sequences; 30% to 35% appear just once. More than 1% of the sample is taken by the ten largest.

The axillary draining lymph nodes of breast cancer patients were the source of the lymph node samples. Material: axillary lymph node tissue. The TCR originated in a female donor with breast cancer. Some clones in this sample may be carry-over from other donors' samples. Recombination linked TRBV10-2 to TRBJ2-7, with the D segment possibly TRBD1 or TRBD2, each aligning over 5 bases. The DNA is as follows: TGCGCCAGCACAGGGAGTCGGTTTACGGGCGAGCAGTACTTC. This is translated as CASTGSRFTGEQYF.